This is a list of T cell receptor beta chains from one sample in a study of blood T cell repertoires in COVID-19. Only in-frame clones appear in the TCRdb table, and some are missing; sequencing was by immunoSEQ multiplex PCR. This sample has 150,000 or so clones, with around 83% found just once. Specimen: PBMCs or T cells enriched from blood (not recorded which). Receptors originate from a woman in her forties or fifties in a cohort exposed to, infected with or recovered from COVID-19 (not recorded which). The CDR3 runs from the conserved cysteine through the conserved F or W. Each record gives: D gene, CDR3 length, J gene, V gene, clone size, CDR3 protein, CDR3 DNA. A D gene is named only where the DNA matches it firmly. The size field is filled for only some rows; it gives once, few, many or a size class.

D gene: TRBD1; CDR3 length: 14; J gene: TRBJ2-7; V gene: TRBV13; clone size: once; CDR3 protein: CASSLSQGVYGTYF; CDR3 DNA: TGTGCCAGCAGCTTATCACAGGGGGTGTACGGCACGTACTTC
D gene: NA; CDR3 length: 12; J gene: TRBJ1-2; V gene: TRBV7-9; clone size: NA; CDR3 protein: CASGTGSGGYTF; CDR3 DNA: TGTGCCAGCGGTACAGGTTCTGGAGGCTACACCTTC
D gene: NA; CDR3 length: 11; J gene: TRBJ2-7; V gene: TRBV11-2; clone size: NA; CDR3 protein: CASSPHEEQYF; CDR3 DNA: TGTGCCAGCAGCCCCCATGAGGAGCAGTACTTC
D gene: NA; CDR3 length: 14; J gene: TRBJ2-1; V gene: TRBV10-2; clone size: NA; CDR3 protein: CASSDGSSYNEQFF; CDR3 DNA: TGCGCCAGCAGCGACGGGAGCTCCTACAATGAGCAGTTCTTC
D gene: NA; CDR3 length: 14; J gene: TRBJ1-1; V gene: TRBV5-1; clone size: NA; CDR3 protein: CASSLDRVNTEAFF; CDR3 DNA: TGCGCCAGCAGCTTGGACAGGGTGAACACTGAAGCTTTCTTT
D gene: NA; CDR3 length: 14; J gene: TRBJ2-1; V gene: TRBV18; clone size: NA; CDR3 protein: CASPSDNVTNEQFF; CDR3 DNA: TGTGCCAGCCCATCAGACAATGTAACGAATGAGCAGTTCTTC
D gene: TRBD1; CDR3 length: 15; J gene: TRBJ1-4; V gene: TRBV3-1/TRBV3-2; clone size: NA; CDR3 protein: CASSRQGAPEEKLFF; CDR3 DNA: TGTGCCAGCAGCCGTCAGGGGGCGCCCGAAGAAAAACTGTTTTTT
D gene: NA; CDR3 length: 14; J gene: TRBJ2-5; V gene: TRBV7-6; clone size: NA; CDR3 protein: CASSSVVGVETQYF; CDR3 DNA: TGTGCCAGCAGCTCCGTGGTAGGGGTGGAGACCCAGTACTTC
D gene: TRBD1; CDR3 length: 16; J gene: TRBJ2-2; V gene: TRBV5-8; clone size: NA; CDR3 protein: CASSFRTGSNTGELFF; CDR3 DNA: TGTGCCAGCAGCTTTCGGACAGGCTCGAACACCGGGGAGCTGTTTTTT
D gene: NA; CDR3 length: 19; J gene: TRBJ1-1; V gene: TRBV5-4; clone size: once; CDR3 protein: CASSLARVGGQGFPTEAFF; CDR3 DNA: TGTGCCAGCAGCTTGGCCAGGGTGGGAGGGCAGGGTTTTCCCACTGAAGCTTTCTTT
D gene: TRBD1; CDR3 length: 17; J gene: TRBJ1-1; V gene: TRBV4-1; clone size: NA; CDR3 protein: CASSHQEWTGLNTEAFF; CDR3 DNA: TGCGCCAGCAGCCACCAAGAATGGACAGGGCTGAACACTGAAGCTTTCTTT
D gene: TRBD1; CDR3 length: 15; J gene: TRBJ2-7; V gene: TRBV19; clone size: NA; CDR3 protein: CASSRAGTEAYEQYF; CDR3 DNA: TGTGCCAGTAGTCGAGCCGGGACAGAGGCGTACGAGCAGTACTTC
D gene: NA; CDR3 length: 13; J gene: TRBJ2-1; V gene: TRBV9; clone size: NA; CDR3 protein: CASSVGDSREQFF; CDR3 DNA: TGTGCCAGCAGCGTAGGGGACTCCAGGGAGCAGTTCTTC
D gene: TRBD1; CDR3 length: 17; J gene: TRBJ1-3; V gene: TRBV28; clone size: NA; CDR3 protein: CASTPPGQDVSGNTIYF; CDR3 DNA: TGTGCCAGCACCCCCCCGGGACAGGATGTCTCTGGAAACACCATATATTTT
D gene: TRBD1; CDR3 length: 16; J gene: TRBJ1-2; V gene: TRBV19; clone size: once; CDR3 protein: CASSRTGGIPNYGYTF; CDR3 DNA: TGTGCCAGTAGTCGTACAGGGGGCATCCCTAACTATGGCTACACCTTC
D gene: NA; CDR3 length: 14; J gene: TRBJ2-1; V gene: TRBV11-2; clone size: few; CDR3 protein: CASSLDLSGNEQFF; CDR3 DNA: TGTGCCAGCAGCTTAGATCTAAGCGGCAATGAGCAGTTCTTC
D gene: TRBD1; CDR3 length: 15; J gene: TRBJ2-4; V gene: TRBV27; clone size: NA; CDR3 protein: CASSSGQLAKNIQYF; CDR3 DNA: TGTGCCAGCAGTTCGGGACAGCTAGCCAAAAACATTCAGTACTTC
D gene: NA; CDR3 length: 13; J gene: TRBJ1-6; V gene: TRBV27; clone size: NA; CDR3 protein: CASSLNRNSPLHF; CDR3 DNA: TGTGCCAGCAGTTTAAACAGAAATTCACCCCTCCACTTT
D gene: NA; CDR3 length: 18; J gene: TRBJ2-7; V gene: TRBV7-2; clone size: NA; CDR3 protein: CASSLGTLALSGPYEQYF; CDR3 DNA: TGTGCCAGCAGCTTAGGAACCCTGGCCCTCTCAGGCCCTTACGAGCAGTACTTC
D gene: NA; CDR3 length: 11; J gene: TRBJ2-7; V gene: TRBV6-6; clone size: few; CDR3 protein: CASSYLAEQYF; CDR3 DNA: TGTGCCAGCAGTTACTTGGCCGAGCAGTACTTC
D gene: NA; CDR3 length: 13; J gene: TRBJ1-5; V gene: TRBV2; clone size: NA; CDR3 protein: CASRQGYDQPQHF; CDR3 DNA: TGTGCCAGCAGACAGGGATATGATCAGCCCCAGCATTTT
D gene: NA; CDR3 length: 16; J gene: TRBJ2-7; V gene: TRBV21-1; clone size: few; CDR3 protein: CASSHVSGKSSYEQYF; CDR3 DNA: TGTGCCAGCAGCCATGTTAGCGGTAAAAGCTCCTACGAGCAGTACTTC
D gene: TRBD1; CDR3 length: 14; J gene: TRBJ1-2; V gene: TRBV3-1/TRBV3-2; clone size: NA; CDR3 protein: CASSQSQGENGYTF; CDR3 DNA: TGTGCCAGCAGCCAGAGTCAGGGGGAGAATGGCTACACCTTC
D gene: TRBD1; CDR3 length: 16; J gene: TRBJ2-3; V gene: TRBV18; clone size: NA; CDR3 protein: CASSGDRYSGTSPQYF; CDR3 DNA: TGTGCCAGCTCAGGGGACAGATACTCCGGAACGTCTCCGCAGTATTTT
D gene: TRBD2; CDR3 length: 15; J gene: TRBJ2-1; V gene: TRBV7-9; clone size: NA; CDR3 protein: CASSDGTSGGNEQFF; CDR3 DNA: TGTGCCAGCAGCGATGGGACTAGCGGGGGCAATGAGCAGTTCTTC
D gene: NA; CDR3 length: 16; J gene: TRBJ2-7; V gene: TRBV5-4; clone size: once; CDR3 protein: CASSLGVGGPSYEQYF; CDR3 DNA: TGTGCCAGCAGCTTGGGGGTCGGCGGGCCCTCCTACGAGCAGTACTTC
D gene: TRBD1; CDR3 length: 15; J gene: TRBJ1-3; V gene: TRBV7-9; clone size: NA; CDR3 protein: CASRSGGQGAFTIYF; CDR3 DNA: TGTGCCAGCAGGAGTGGCGGACAGGGGGCTTTCACCATATATTTT
D gene: TRBD1; CDR3 length: 15; J gene: TRBJ1-2; V gene: TRBV7-8; clone size: NA; CDR3 protein: CASSLGQGGLYGYTF; CDR3 DNA: TGTGCCAGCAGCCTGGGACAGGGAGGGCTCTATGGCTACACCTTC
D gene: TRBD1; CDR3 length: 15; J gene: TRBJ1-6; V gene: TRBV2; clone size: NA; CDR3 protein: CASIPATGSNSPLHF; CDR3 DNA: TGTGCCAGCATTCCAGCGACAGGGAGTAATTCACCCCTCCACTTT
D gene: TRBD1; CDR3 length: 16; J gene: TRBJ1-1; V gene: TRBV5-1; clone size: NA; CDR3 protein: CASSGGTGDLNTEAFF; CDR3 DNA: TGCGCCAGCAGCGGAGGGACAGGGGATCTGAACACTGAAGCTTTCTTT
D gene: NA; CDR3 length: 16; J gene: TRBJ1-5; V gene: TRBV19; clone size: NA; CDR3 protein: CASIDHPMRPDQPQHF; CDR3 DNA: TGTGCCAGTATTGACCACCCGATGAGGCCCGATCAGCCCCAGCATTTT
D gene: NA; CDR3 length: 16; J gene: TRBJ2-7; V gene: TRBV7-2; clone size: NA; CDR3 protein: CASSLAYGGSPYEQYF; CDR3 DNA: TGTGCCAGCAGCTTAGCGTATGGAGGTTCTCCCTACGAGCAGTACTTC
D gene: NA; CDR3 length: 13; J gene: TRBJ1-2; V gene: TRBV30; clone size: NA; CDR3 protein: CAWSLGSNYGYTF; CDR3 DNA: TGTGCCTGGAGTTTGGGCAGTAACTATGGCTACACCTTC
D gene: TRBD2; CDR3 length: 19; J gene: TRBJ2-1; V gene: TRBV28; clone size: NA; CDR3 protein: CASSFLRTSGKSSYNEQFF; CDR3 DNA: TGTGCCAGCAGTTTCCTTAGGACTAGCGGCAAGAGCTCCTACAATGAGCAGTTCTTC
D gene: TRBD2; CDR3 length: 16; J gene: TRBJ2-3; V gene: TRBV5-1; clone size: once; CDR3 protein: CASSAQPTSGTDTQYF; CDR3 DNA: TGCGCCAGCAGCGCACAGCCGACTAGCGGCACAGATACGCAGTATTTT
D gene: NA; CDR3 length: 15; J gene: TRBJ2-7; V gene: TRBV6-2/TRBV6-3; clone size: NA; CDR3 protein: CASSHGDWGDREQYF; CDR3 DNA: TGTGCCAGCAGTCACGGGGACTGGGGCGACCGGGAGCAGTACTTC
D gene: TRBD1; CDR3 length: 15; J gene: TRBJ2-1; V gene: TRBV27; clone size: NA; CDR3 protein: CASSLPTGGLDEQFF; CDR3 DNA: TGTGCCAGCAGTTTACCGACAGGGGGCTTGGATGAGCAGTTCTTC
D gene: NA; CDR3 length: 15; J gene: TRBJ1-4; V gene: TRBV6-2/TRBV6-3; clone size: few; CDR3 protein: CASSYEGSPNEKLFF; CDR3 DNA: TGTGCCAGCAGTTACGAGGGCAGCCCAAATGAAAAACTGTTTTTT
D gene: TRBD2; CDR3 length: 14; J gene: TRBJ2-2; V gene: TRBV4-2; clone size: many; CDR3 protein: CASLAGVDTGELFF; CDR3 DNA: TGTGCCAGCTTAGCGGGGGTAGATACCGGGGAGCTGTTTTTT
D gene: TRBD1; CDR3 length: 16; J gene: TRBJ2-3; V gene: TRBV19; clone size: NA; CDR3 protein: CASSPRQGQGTDTQYF; CDR3 DNA: TGTGCCAGTAGTCCCCGGCAGGGACAGGGTACAGATACGCAGTATTTT
D gene: NA; CDR3 length: 14; J gene: TRBJ1-2; V gene: TRBV5-6; clone size: NA; CDR3 protein: CASPGRYHNYGYTF; CDR3 DNA: TGTGCCAGCCCCGGGAGATACCATAACTATGGCTACACCTTC
D gene: NA; CDR3 length: 13; J gene: TRBJ1-1; V gene: TRBV3-1/TRBV3-2; clone size: NA; CDR3 protein: CASSQEALGRTFF; CDR3 DNA: TGTGCCAGCAGCCAAGAAGCTTTGGGGAGGACTTTCTTT
D gene: NA; CDR3 length: 14; J gene: TRBJ1-5; V gene: TRBV6-5; clone size: NA; CDR3 protein: CASRPDRNNQPQHF; CDR3 DNA: TGTGCCAGCAGACCTGACAGGAACAATCAGCCCCAGCATTTT
D gene: NA; CDR3 length: 14; J gene: TRBJ2-5; V gene: TRBV5-1; clone size: NA; CDR3 protein: CASSLGTIGETQYF; CDR3 DNA: TGCGCCAGCAGCCTGGGAACAATCGGGGAGACCCAGTACTTC
D gene: TRBD2; CDR3 length: 15; J gene: TRBJ2-7; V gene: TRBV7-7; clone size: NA; CDR3 protein: CASSPTSGPSYEQYF; CDR3 DNA: TGTGCTAGCAGTCCAACTAGCGGGCCGTCCTACGAGCAGTACTTC